The present entry profiles one T cell receptor (beta chain) with its context. This entry belongs to a study of blood T cell repertoires in COVID-19. Study as a whole: Researchers got acute and convalescent COVID-19 samples from the United States, Italy and Spain. Sources were T cells, B-cell-depleted T cells, or PBMCs; the material itself was cDNA or gDNA.

Seattle's enrolled individuals joined amid active infection and were then monitored longitudinally. Profiled with immunoSEQ multiplex PCR; TCRdb holds only in-frame clones, not every one. The sample yields about 250,000 clones, 88% seen once. Germline-derived CDR1 and CDR2 are MNHEY and SVGAGI. Germline trimming cut 5 bases from V and 1 base from J; bases unmatched to any gene: 8. The CDR3 is 15 amino acids. Sequencing was done on a sample of peripheral blood. This TCR was sampled from a woman aged 25 to 39 with COVID-19, enrolled during active disease. This sequence joins TRBV6-5 and TRBJ2-7, with 7 bases aligning to TRBD1. CDR3 in DNA: TGTGCCAGCAGTAGAACAGGGGTAGGGTCCTACGAGCAGTACTTC. Translation: CASSRTGVGSYEQYF.